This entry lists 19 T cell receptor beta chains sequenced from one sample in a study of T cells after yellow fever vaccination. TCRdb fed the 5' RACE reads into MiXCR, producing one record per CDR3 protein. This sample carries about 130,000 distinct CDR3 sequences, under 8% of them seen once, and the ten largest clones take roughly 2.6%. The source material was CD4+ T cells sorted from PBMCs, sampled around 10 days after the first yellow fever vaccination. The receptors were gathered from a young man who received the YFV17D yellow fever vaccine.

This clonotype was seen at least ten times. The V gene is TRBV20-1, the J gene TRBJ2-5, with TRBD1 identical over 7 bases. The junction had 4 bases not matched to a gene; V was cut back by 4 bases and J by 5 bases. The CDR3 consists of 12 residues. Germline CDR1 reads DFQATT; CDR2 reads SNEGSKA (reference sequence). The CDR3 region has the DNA TGCAGTGCTACCAAGGACAGGGAGACCCAGTACTTC. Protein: CSATKDRETQYF.

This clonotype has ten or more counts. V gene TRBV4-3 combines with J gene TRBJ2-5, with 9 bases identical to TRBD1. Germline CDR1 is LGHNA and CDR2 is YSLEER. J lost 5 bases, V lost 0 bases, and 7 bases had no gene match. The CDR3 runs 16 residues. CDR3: CASSQEVGQGWETQYF. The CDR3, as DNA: TGCGCCAGCAGCCAAGAAGTAGGACAGGGGTGGGAGACCCAGTACTTC.

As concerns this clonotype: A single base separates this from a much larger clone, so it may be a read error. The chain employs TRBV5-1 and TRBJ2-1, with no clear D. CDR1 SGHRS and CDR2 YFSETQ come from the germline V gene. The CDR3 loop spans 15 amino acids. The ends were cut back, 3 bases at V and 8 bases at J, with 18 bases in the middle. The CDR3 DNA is TGCGCCAGCAGCTCGGCTCCCGGTCCAGTCGATGAGCAGTTCTTC. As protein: CASSSAPGPVDEQFF.

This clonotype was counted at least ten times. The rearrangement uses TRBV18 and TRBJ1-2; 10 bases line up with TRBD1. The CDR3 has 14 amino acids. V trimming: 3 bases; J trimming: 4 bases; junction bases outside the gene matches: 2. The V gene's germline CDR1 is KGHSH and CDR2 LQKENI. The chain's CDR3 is CASSPWTGGYGYTF. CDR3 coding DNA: TGTGCCAGCTCACCTTGGACAGGGGGCTATGGCTACACCTTC.

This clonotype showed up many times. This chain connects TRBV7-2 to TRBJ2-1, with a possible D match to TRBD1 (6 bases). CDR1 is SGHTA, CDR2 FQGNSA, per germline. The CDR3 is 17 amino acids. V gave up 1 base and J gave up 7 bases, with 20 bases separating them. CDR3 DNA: TGTGCCAGCAGCTTAGTACAGCTACTCACTCAGGGGAATGAGCAGTTCTTC. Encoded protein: CASSLVQLLTQGNEQFF.

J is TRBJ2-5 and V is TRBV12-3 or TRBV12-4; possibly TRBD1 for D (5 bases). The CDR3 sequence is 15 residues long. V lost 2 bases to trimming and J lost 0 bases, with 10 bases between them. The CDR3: CASSLRSGYQETQYF. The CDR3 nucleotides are TGTGCCAGCAGTTTAAGGTCAGGGTACCAAGAGACCCAGTACTTC.

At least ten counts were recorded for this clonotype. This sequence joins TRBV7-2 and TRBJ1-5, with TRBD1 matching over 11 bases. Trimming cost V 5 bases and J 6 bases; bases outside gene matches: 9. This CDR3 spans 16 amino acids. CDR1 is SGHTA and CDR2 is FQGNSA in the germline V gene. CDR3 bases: TGTGCCAGCAGCGCCCCCGGGACAGGGGGGATTCAGCCCCAGCATTTT. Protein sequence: CASSAPGTGGIQPQHF.

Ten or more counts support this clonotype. CDR3 residues: CASSRTGHPYEQYF. The CDR3 region has the DNA TGTGCCAGCAGCCGGACAGGGCACCCCTACGAGCAGTACTTC. V gene TRBV7-6 combines with J gene TRBJ2-7; 8 bases are shared with TRBD1. J was trimmed by 2 bases and V by 5 bases; bases with no gene match: 5. Germline V gene sequence: CDR1 SGHVS, CDR2 FNYEAQ. The CDR3 length is 14 residues.

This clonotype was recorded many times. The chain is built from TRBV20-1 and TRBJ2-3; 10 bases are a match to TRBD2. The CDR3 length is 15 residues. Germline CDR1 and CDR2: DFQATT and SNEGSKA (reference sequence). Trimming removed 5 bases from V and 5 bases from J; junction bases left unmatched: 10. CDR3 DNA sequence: TGCAGTGCTGCGATCCTAGCGGGGGCGGAAGATACGCAGTATTTT. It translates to CSAAILAGAEDTQYF.

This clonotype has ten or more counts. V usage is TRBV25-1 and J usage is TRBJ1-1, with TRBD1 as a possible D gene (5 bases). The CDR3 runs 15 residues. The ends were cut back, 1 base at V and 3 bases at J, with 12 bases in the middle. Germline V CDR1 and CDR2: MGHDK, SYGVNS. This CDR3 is CASSEWKGQDTEAFF. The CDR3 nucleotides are TGTGCCAGCAGTGAATGGAAGGGGCAGGACACTGAAGCTTTCTTT.

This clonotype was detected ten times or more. The DNA of the CDR3 is TGTGCCAGCAGGGGACAGTTATATAATGGCTACACCTTC. Translating it yields CASRGQLYNGYTF. The rearrangement uses TRBV12-3 or TRBV12-4 and TRBJ1-2; 7 bases line up with TRBD1. This CDR3 comprises 13 residues. Losses at the gene ends were 6 bases for V and 6 bases for J; bases not matched to a gene: 7.

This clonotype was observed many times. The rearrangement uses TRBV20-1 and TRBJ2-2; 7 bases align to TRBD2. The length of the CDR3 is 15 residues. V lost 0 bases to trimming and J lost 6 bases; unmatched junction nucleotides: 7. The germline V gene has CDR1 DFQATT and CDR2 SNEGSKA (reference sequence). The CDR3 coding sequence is TGCAGTGCTAGAGATCCGACTAGCAGGGCCGGGGAGCTGTTTTTT. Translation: CSARDPTSRAGELFF.

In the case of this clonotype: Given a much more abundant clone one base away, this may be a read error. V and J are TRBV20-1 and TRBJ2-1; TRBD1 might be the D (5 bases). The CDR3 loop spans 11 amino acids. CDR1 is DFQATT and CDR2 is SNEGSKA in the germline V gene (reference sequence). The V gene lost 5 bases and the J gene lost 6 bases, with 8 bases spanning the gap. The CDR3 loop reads CSAGAPNEQFF. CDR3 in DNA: TGCAGTGCTGGGGCTCCCAATGAGCAGTTCTTC.

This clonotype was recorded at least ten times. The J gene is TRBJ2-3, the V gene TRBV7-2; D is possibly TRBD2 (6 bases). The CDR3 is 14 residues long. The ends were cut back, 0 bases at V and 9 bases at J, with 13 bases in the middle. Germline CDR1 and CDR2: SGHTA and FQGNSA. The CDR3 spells CASSLAPGLQTQYF. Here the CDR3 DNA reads TGTGCCAGCAGCTTAGCACCCGGACTACAAACGCAGTATTTT.

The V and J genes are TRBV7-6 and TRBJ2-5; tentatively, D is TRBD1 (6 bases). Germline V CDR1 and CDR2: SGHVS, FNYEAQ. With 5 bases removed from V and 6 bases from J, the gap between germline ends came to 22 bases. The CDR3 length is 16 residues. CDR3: CASSVYGGGTVKTQYF. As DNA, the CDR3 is TGTGCCAGCAGCGTATATGGTGGGGGCACGGTAAAGACCCAGTACTTC.

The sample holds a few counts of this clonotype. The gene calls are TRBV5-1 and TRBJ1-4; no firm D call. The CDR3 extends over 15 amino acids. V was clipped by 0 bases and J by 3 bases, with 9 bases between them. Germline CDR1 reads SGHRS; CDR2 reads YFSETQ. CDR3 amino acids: CASSLGPTANEKLFF. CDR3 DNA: TGCGCCAGCAGCTTGGGCCCTACGGCTAATGAAAAACTGTTTTTT.

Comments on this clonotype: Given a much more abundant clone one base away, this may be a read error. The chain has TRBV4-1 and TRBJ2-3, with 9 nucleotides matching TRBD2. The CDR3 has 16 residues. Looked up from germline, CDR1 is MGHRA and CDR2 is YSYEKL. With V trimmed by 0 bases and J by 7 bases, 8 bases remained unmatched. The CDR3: CASSQERRGGIYTQYF. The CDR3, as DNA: TGCGCCAGCAGCCAAGAGAGGCGGGGGGGCATTTATACGCAGTATTTT.

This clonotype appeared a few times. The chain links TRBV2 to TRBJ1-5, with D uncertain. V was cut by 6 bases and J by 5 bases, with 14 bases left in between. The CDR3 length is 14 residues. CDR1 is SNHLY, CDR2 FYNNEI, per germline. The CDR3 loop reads CASSSEANYQPQHF. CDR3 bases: TGTGCCAGCAGCTCAGAAGCTAACTATCAGCCCCAGCATTTT.

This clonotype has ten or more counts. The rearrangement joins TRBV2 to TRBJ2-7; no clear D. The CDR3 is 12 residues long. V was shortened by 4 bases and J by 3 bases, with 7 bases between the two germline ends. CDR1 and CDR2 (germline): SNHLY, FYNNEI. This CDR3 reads CASSGHGYEQYV. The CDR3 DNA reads TGTGCCAGCAGTGGGCACGGCTACGAGCAGTACGTC.